A single sample gave rise to the 8 T cell receptor beta chains below, sequenced in a study of blood T cell repertoires in COVID-19. Libraries were prepared by immunoSEQ multiplex PCR; TCRdb keeps only in-frame clonotypes and omits some of them. This repertoire shows 210,000 or so clones, over 75% found once; its top ten account for less than 15%. The sample was peripheral blood. The receptors stem from a man aged 45-65 years who had recovered from COVID-19.

This clone has just a few counts. The chain recombines TRBV12-3 or TRBV12-4 with TRBJ1-2; D perhaps matches TRBD1 (6 bases). V was cut by 6 bases and J by 4 bases, with 9 bases left in between. The CDR3 has 12 residues. Here the CDR3 reads CASRGTSYGYTF. CDR3 DNA: TGTGCCAGCAGAGGGACAAGCTATGGCTACACCTTC.

The chain carries TRBV2 and TRBJ2-1; 11 nucleotides line up with TRBD2. Germline V gene lookup returns CDR1 SNHLY and CDR2 FYNNEI. J gave up 3 bases and V 6 bases, and 4 bases lay outside the gene matches. CDR3 length: 15 residues. The CDR3 bases are TGTGCCAGCAGCTTAGCGGGAGGGCTCTACAATGAGCAGTTCTTC. It specifies CASSLAGGLYNEQFF.

The chain joins TRBV6-1 to TRBJ2-2; D uncertain. Germline V gene lookup returns CDR1 MNHNS and CDR2 SASEGT. The CDR3 is 16 amino acids. The germline V and J ends were trimmed by 2 bases and 0 bases, with 10 bases remaining between them. The CDR3 loop reads CASSETFTANTGELFF. Here the CDR3 DNA reads TGTGCCAGCAGTGAAACGTTCACGGCGAACACCGGGGAGCTGTTTTTT.

J is TRBJ2-5 and V is TRBV6-5, with 12 bases lining up with TRBD2. V lost 10 bases and J lost 5; bases outside the gene matches: 8. Germline CDR1 MNHEY, CDR2 SVGAGI. The CDR3 is 14 residues long. DNA for the CDR3: TGTGCCACCAGAACTAGCGGGAGGAGGGAGACCCAGTACTTC. Encoded protein: CATRTSGRRETQYF.

CDR3 sequence: CASSLSTGGSGTQYF. DNA of the CDR3: TGTGCCAGCAGCTTGTCGACAGGGGGCTCTGGAACGCAGTATTTT. The V call is TRBV5-4, the J call TRBJ2-3, with 10 positions matching TRBD1. This CDR3 is 15 amino acids long. V trimming: 1 base; J trimming: 9 bases; junction bases outside the gene matches: 8. Germline V gene lookup returns CDR1 SGHNT and CDR2 YYREEE (reference sequence).

The V and J genes are TRBV10-3 and TRBJ2-5; D is uncertain. V was clipped by 0 bases and J by 5 bases, with 4 bases between them. The germline V gene encodes CDR1 ENHRY and CDR2 SYGVKD. The CDR3 spans 12 residues. The CDR3 is CAISESAETQYF. DNA for the CDR3: TGTGCCATCAGTGAGTCTGCGGAGACCCAGTACTTC.

The chain couples TRBV12-3 or TRBV12-4 to TRBJ1-2, with D hard to call. The germline V and J ends were trimmed by 2 bases and 6 bases, with 10 bases remaining between them. The CDR3 is made up of 13 amino acids. DNA for the CDR3: TGTGCCAGCAGTTTATCCACCTCGGATGGCTACACCTTC. As protein: CASSLSTSDGYTF.

The chain carries TRBV7-9 and TRBJ2-1; D may be TRBD2 (6 bases). Per germline, CDR1 SEHNR and CDR2 FQNEAQ (reference sequence). Trimming stripped 1 base from V and 7 bases from J, with 20 bases between. The CDR3 loop spans 17 amino acids. DNA of the CDR3: TGTGCCAGCAGCTTAGGTACTAGCTTCTACACGGGGAATGAGCAGTTCTTC. Its translation: CASSLGTSFYTGNEQFF. Together with reference TRBV7-9 and TRBJ2-1, the CDR3 gives the full variable domain: DTGVSQNPRHKITKRGQNVTFRCDPISEHNRLYWYRQTLGQGPEFLTYFQNEAQLEKSRLLSDRFSAERPKGSFSTLEIQRTEQGDSAMYLCASSLGTSFYTGNEQFFGPGTRLTVL.